This T cell receptor (beta chain) appears in the sequencing data of a study of blood T cell repertoires in COVID-19. For the study at large: Samples came from the United States, Italy and Spain, spanning acute and convalescent COVID-19.

CDR1 is KGHSH and CDR2 is LQKENI in the germline V gene. This CDR3 has 14 amino acids. V dropped 6 bases and J dropped 7 bases, with 16 bases sitting between them. This clone showed up just once. Assay used: immunoSEQ multiplex PCR; TCRdb lists only in-frame clones, some missing. The data contain 250,000 or so clones, 89% of them singletons. Sequencing was performed on peripheral blood. The TCR sequence derives from a woman aged 40 to 55 who had recovered from COVID-19. This sequence joins TRBV18 and TRBJ1-5; D is possibly TRBD1 (5 bases). CDR3 nucleotide sequence: TGTGCCAGCTCGTCCGGGCAGGGCTGGCAGCCCCAGCATTTT. Its protein is CASSSGQGWQPQHF.